One and the same sample provided the 19 T cell receptor beta chains below, sequenced in a study of Siglec-9 on CD8 T cells in melanoma. Clones were sequenced by immunoSEQ multiplex PCR, and TCRdb holds only the in-frame ones, with some missing. Among about 36,000 clones listed, about 80% were seen once. Sequenced input: Siglec-9- CD8+ T cells sorted from blood. These receptors all stem from a human donor in good health.

This chain uses TRBV7-9 with TRBJ1-4; weak D call: TRBD1 (5 bases). The CDR3 has 16 residues. In germline, CDR1 is SEHNR, CDR2 FQNEAQ (reference sequence). Trimming took off 3 bases at V and 7 bases at J, with 18 bases between the two ends. The DNA of the CDR3 is TGTGCCAGCAGCTTTCTGGGGGAGACCGGGGGTGAAAAACTGTTTTTT. It translates to CASSFLGETGGEKLFF.

The chain recombines TRBV5-1 with TRBJ2-5; tentative D call: TRBD1 (6 bases). With the DNA end fitting TRBJ2-7 better, the J assignment may be wrong. Germline V gene data show CDR1 as SGHRS and CDR2 as YFSETQ. The CDR3 spans 13 residues. The CDR3 sequence: CASSLGQVYEQYF. CDR3 DNA sequence: TGCGCCAGCAGCTTGGGACAGGTCTACGAGCAGTACTTC.

The chain carries TRBV7-9 and TRBJ1-2; D is possibly TRBD1 (6 bases). The length of the CDR3 is 15 residues. V lost 4 bases and J 4 bases, leaving 16 bases between the germline ends. Germline V gives CDR1 SEHNR, CDR2 FQNEAQ (reference sequence). The CDR3 nucleotides are TGTGCCAGCAGCTCCGGGAGAGGACAGCTCTATGGCTACACCTTC. Its translation: CASSSGRGQLYGYTF.

The V and J genes are TRBV2 and TRBJ2-3; 10 nucleotides align to TRBD2. The V and J ends lost 5 bases and 0 bases, in that order; junction bases with no gene match: 11. CDR1 SNHLY and CDR2 FYNNEI come from the germline V gene. This CDR3 has 18 residues. CDR3 residues: CASSTTSGNPPSTDTQYF. The CDR3 region has the DNA TGTGCCAGCAGTACCACTAGCGGGAATCCGCCTAGCACAGATACGCAGTATTTT.

This clone was found once. This sequence joins TRBV2 and TRBJ1-2, with D hard to call. Germline V gives CDR1 SNHLY, CDR2 FYNNEI. V shed 1 base and J shed 5 bases, with 11 bases lying between them. This CDR3 is 14 amino acids long. In DNA form, the CDR3 reads TGTGCCAGCAGTGAAGGCACGGGTTTTTATGGCTACACCTTC. It codes for CASSEGTGFYGYTF.

This clone showed up just a few times. This rearrangement joins TRBV19 to TRBJ1-1; 7 nucleotides align to TRBD1. V shed 5 bases and J 5 bases; nucleotides not matched to a gene: 11. The CDR3 is made up of 15 amino acids. Germline CDR1 is LNHDA and CDR2 is SQIVND (reference sequence). The CDR3 DNA is TGTGCCAGTAGTCTCTTGGACAGGTTGGGGACTGAAGCTTTCTTT. The encoded protein is CASSLLDRLGTEAFF.

In its sample, this clone was seen a few times. The J gene is TRBJ2-2, the V gene TRBV6-5; D remains unclear. V was pared by 0 bases and J by 5 bases, with 4 bases between. Germline V lookup: CDR1 MNHEY, CDR2 SVGAGI. This CDR3 comprises 13 residues. CDR3 region: CASSYSWTGELFF. DNA of the CDR3: TGTGCCAGCAGTTACTCATGGACCGGGGAGCTGTTTTTT.

The rearrangement joins TRBV11-2 to TRBJ1-1; a weak D match, TRBD1 (5 bases). CDR3 length: 14 residues. The V and J ends lost 3 bases and 8 bases respectively, with 16 bases between them. Germline loops: CDR1 SGHAT, CDR2 FQNNGV. In DNA, the CDR3 is TGTGCCAGCAGCTTGGCTTCCCGGGACGTCGAAGCTTTCTTT. This sequence encodes CASSLASRDVEAFF.

This sequence joins TRBV7-9 and TRBJ1-1; D unresolved. The CDR3 runs to 12 residues. Germline values: CDR1 SEHNR, CDR2 FQNEAQ (reference sequence). V shed 1 base and J shed 8 bases, with 8 bases lying between them. CDR3 region: CASSLGQPEAFF. For the CDR3, the DNA is TGTGCCAGCAGCTTAGGGCAGCCCGAAGCTTTCTTT.

This chain joins TRBV11-2 and TRBJ2-5, with D uncertain. The CDR3 length is 13 residues. V lost 1 base and J lost 5, with 8 bases in between. Germline values: CDR1 SGHAT, CDR2 FQNNGV. The CDR3 DNA follows: TGTGCCAGCAGCTTAGCTCCAGTGGAGACCCAGTACTTC. Translated, it gives CASSLAPVETQYF.

This rearrangement joins TRBV9 to TRBJ1-2; no firm D call. CDR3 length: 17 amino acids. CDR1 is SGDLS and CDR2 is YYNGEE in the germline V gene. Trimming shortened V by 0 bases and J by 4 bases, and 19 bases separated the two germline ends. The CDR3 DNA is TGTGCCAGCAGCGTAGCCGATGATTTCGGTATCCCCTATGGCTACACCTTC. Amino acids: CASSVADDFGIPYGYTF. Filled out from reference TRBV9 and TRBJ1-2, the complete variable domain reads DSGVTQTPKHLITATGQRVTLRCSPRSGDLSVYWYQQSLDQGLQFLIQYYNGEERAKGNILERFSAQQFPDLHSELNLSSLELGDSALYFCASSVADDFGIPYGYTFGSGTRLTVV.

This chain connects TRBV15 to TRBJ1-5; D unclear. CDR1 and CDR2 (germline): LNHNV, YYDKDF (reference sequence). The V gene lost 5 bases and the J gene lost 0 bases, with 8 bases spanning the gap. The CDR3 contains 14 residues. The CDR3 here is CATSDSSSNQPQHF. CDR3 bases: TGTGCCACCAGCGACTCCTCTAGCAATCAGCCCCAGCATTTT.

The chain recombines TRBV11-3 with TRBJ1-3; the D is unclear. Deletions cut 6 bases from V and 0 bases from J, with 6 bases between. The length of the CDR3 is 13 residues. Germline loops: CDR1 SGHNT, CDR2 YENEEA. This CDR3 reads CASSVGSGNTIYF. CDR3 sequence (DNA): TGTGCCAGCAGTGTAGGCTCTGGAAACACCATATATTTT.

This clone came up once. The V gene is TRBV11-3, the J gene TRBJ2-7; 9 bases align to TRBD2. The J segment lost 6 bases and the V segment lost 1 base, leaving 16 bases of the junction unmatched. Germline loops: CDR1 SGHNT, CDR2 YENEEA. The CDR3 consists of 18 residues. DNA for the CDR3: TGTGCCAGCAGCTTAGTGTTGGTCACAGCGGGGGGCCGTGGCGAGCAGTACTTC. It specifies CASSLVLVTAGGRGEQYF.

The table lists this clone with a few counts. This chain links TRBV2 with TRBJ1-1, with TRBD1 identical over 9 bases. This CDR3 region has 13 residues. Losses at the gene ends were 6 bases for V and 3 bases for J; bases not matched to a gene: 2. Germline V lookup: CDR1 SNHLY, CDR2 FYNNEI. CDR3: CASRDRGHTEAFF. CDR3 nucleotide sequence: TGTGCCAGCAGGGACAGGGGCCACACTGAAGCTTTCTTT.

This clone has a handful of counts. The rearrangement uses TRBV27 and TRBJ2-7; perhaps TRBD2 as D (5 bases). The CDR3 consists of 14 residues. The germline V and J ends were trimmed by 3 bases and 3 bases, with 12 bases remaining between them. CDR1 is MNHEY, CDR2 SMNVEV, per germline (reference sequence). The CDR3 DNA reads as TGTGCCAGCAGTTTTAGTCTAGCAGGCTACGAGCAGTACTTC. Its translation is CASSFSLAGYEQYF.

The V and J genes are TRBV5-4 and TRBJ2-5; TRBD1 agrees at 11 bases. Per germline, CDR1 SGHNT and CDR2 YYREEE (reference sequence). This CDR3 contains 17 residues. V was pared by 4 bases and J by 4 bases, with 12 bases of the junction left unmatched. CDR3 nucleotides: TGTGCCAGCAGCACCGGGACAGGGGGTTGGCTTGGAGAGACCCAGTACTTC. It yields the protein CASSTGTGGWLGETQYF.

V gene TRBV6-6 combines with J gene TRBJ2-1; TRBD2 matches 8 bases. CDR3 length: 14 residues. V gave up 5 bases and J gave up 7 bases; unmatched junction bases: 7. CDR1 is MNHNY, CDR2 SVGAGI, per germline (reference sequence). DNA of the CDR3: TGTGCCAGCAGTGGACTGAGCGGGAGAAATGAGCAGTTCTTC. Translation: CASSGLSGRNEQFF.

The chain links TRBV19 to TRBJ2-3; 12 bases are shared with TRBD2. The CDR3 spans 17 residues. Germline CDR1 is LNHDA and CDR2 is SQIVND (reference sequence). Unmatched junction bases numbered 8, after V lost 5 bases and J lost 2 bases. CDR3 in amino acids: CASSLIGLAGYTDTQYF. DNA for the CDR3: TGTGCCAGTAGTCTTATAGGACTAGCGGGATACACAGATACGCAGTATTTT.